Below, 18 T cell receptor beta chains from the same sample are listed, as sequenced in a study of blood T cells in healthy people across ages. Through a sample-barcoded 5' primer and a J-beta primer mix, a second PCR was run for roughly 7 to 12 cycles. TCRdb reanalysed the 5' RACE reads using MiXCR and keeps one entry per CDR3 protein. This table has more than 700,000 distinct CDR3 sequences, around half appearing once. The specimen sequenced was blood. These receptors all stem from a man aged 80 or over in good health.

This clonotype has a handful of counts. This chain's CDR3 is CASRSGLAGTDTQYF. For the CDR3, the DNA is TGTGCCAGCAGATCGGGACTAGCGGGGACAGATACGCAGTATTTT. This sequence joins TRBV27 and TRBJ2-3; 13 positions match TRBD2. This CDR3 is 15 amino acids long. V lost 6 bases to trimming and J lost 3 bases; unmatched junction nucleotides: 3. CDR1 and CDR2 from the germline V gene are MNHEY and SMNVEV (reference sequence).

Only a few counts were recorded for this clonotype. The chain couples TRBV11-1 to TRBJ2-1; 8 bases fit TRBD2. This CDR3 contains 14 residues. Germline assignment: CDR1 SGHAT and CDR2 FQDESV (reference sequence). V gave up 5 bases and J gave up 5 bases; unmatched junction bases: 5. DNA for the CDR3: TGTGCCAGCAGCCCCGATAGCGGGAACAATGAGCAGTTCTTC. It is translated as CASSPDSGNNEQFF. Complete variable domain (other parts from reference TRBV11-1 and TRBJ2-1): EAEVAQSPRYKITEKSQAVAFWCDPISGHATLYWYRQILGQGPELLVQFQDESVVDDSQLPKDRFSAERLKGVDSTLKIQPAELGDSAMYLCASSPDSGNNEQFFGPGTRLTVL.

In DNA form, the CDR3 reads TGTGCCAGCAGTTATACAACCTTGGACCGGGACAGGGGACAAGCTTTCTTT. Translated: CASSYTTLDRDRGQAFF. The genes are TRBV6-2 or TRBV6-3 and TRBJ1-1; 10 nucleotides agree with TRBD1. The CDR3 totals 17 residues. Germline CDR1 is MNHEY and CDR2 is SVGEGT. V gave up 3 bases and J gave up 9 bases; unmatched junction bases: 16.

This clonotype was picked up a small number of times. An end of the junction does not agree with germline; a read error may underlie this. J is TRBJ2-5 and V is TRBV24-1; either TRBD1 or TRBD2 may supply D (5 bases each). Germline loops: CDR1 KGHDR, CDR2 SFDVKD. CDR3 length: 14 amino acids. CDR3 region: CAASDSGTAMEQYF. CDR3 DNA: TGTGCCGCCAGTGATTCGGGGACGGCGATGGAGCAGTACTTC.

V usage is TRBV20-1 and J usage is TRBJ2-5; 12 bases are a match to TRBD2. The J call may be in error: the DNA end matches TRBJ2-7 better. The V gene's germline CDR1 is DFQATT and CDR2 SNEGSKA (reference sequence). The CDR3 is 15 residues long. CDR3 loop: CSARRLAGADYEQYF. The CDR3 DNA sequence: TGCAGTGCTAGAAGACTAGCGGGAGCCGACTACGAGCAGTACTTC.

This clonotype was seen a handful of times. This chain connects TRBV9 to TRBJ1-4; D not resolved. CDR3 size: 14 residues. Looked up from germline, CDR1 is SGDLS and CDR2 is YYNGEE. V was trimmed by 4 bases and J by 8 bases, leaving 15 bases between them. CDR3 nucleotide sequence: TGTGCCAGCAGCCCTGGAGGGATTGGGGAAAAACTGTTTTTT. Protein product: CASSPGGIGEKLFF.

This clonotype was counted at least ten times. V usage is TRBV5-1 and J usage is TRBJ2-7, with unresolved D. Germline V gene lookup returns CDR1 SGHRS and CDR2 YFSETQ. Trimming stripped 4 bases from V and 2 bases from J, with 22 bases between. The length of the CDR3 is 17 residues. Here the CDR3 DNA reads TGCGCCAGCAGCCTCAGCCGGGCTTTGGGTCTTACCTACGAGCAGTACTTC. This codes for CASSLSRALGLTYEQYF.

This clonotype was found once. The rearrangement uses TRBV7-2 and TRBJ2-1; 12 bases are a match to TRBD2. Per germline, CDR1 SGHTA and CDR2 FQGNSA. V shed 3 bases, J shed 0 bases, and the junction held 9 bases outside the gene matches. The CDR3 runs 19 residues. CDR3 DNA sequence: TGTGCCAGCAGCTTGCTTGGGACTAGCGGGCTTAGCTCCTACAATGAGCAGTTCTTC. As protein: CASSLLGTSGLSSYNEQFF.

The DNA for the CDR3 is TGTGCCAGCAGTCTGCCTGGGGTGGGCAGGTTGAGTCAAGAGACCCAGTACTTC. It encodes CASSLPGVGRLSQETQYF. V gene TRBV28 combines with J gene TRBJ2-5; no clear D gene. Germline assignment: CDR1 MDHEN and CDR2 SYDVKM. V lost 5 bases, J lost 2 bases, and 24 bases lay in between. The CDR3 is 18 amino acids.

The CDR3 bases are TGTGCCAGCAGTCCATTCACAGGGGGCGCAGCTGGGGCCAACGTCCTGACTTTC. It encodes CASSPFTGGAAGANVLTF. The chain is built from TRBV7-3 and TRBJ2-6, with 9 bases aligning to TRBD1. V lost 6 bases to trimming and J lost 2 bases; unmatched junction nucleotides: 11. Per the germline V gene, CDR1 is SGHTA and CDR2 is FQGTGA. The CDR3 extends over 18 amino acids.

The CDR3 is CAWNPRLATYEQYF. The CDR3 DNA follows: TGTGCCTGGAACCCCCGACTAGCGACTTACGAGCAGTACTTC. J is TRBJ2-7 and V is TRBV30; 8 positions match TRBD2. The CDR3 runs 14 residues. Germline assignment: CDR1 GTSNPN and CDR2 SVGIG (reference sequence). V was clipped by 4 bases and J by 4 bases; unmatched bases: 9. The whole variable domain, filled in from reference TRBV30 and TRBJ2-7, reads SQTIHQWPATLVQPVGSPLSLECTVEGTSNPNLYWYRQAAGRGLQLLFYSVGIGQISSEVPQNLSASRPQDRQFILSSKKLLLSDSGFYLCAWNPRLATYEQYFGPGTRLTVT.

This sequence joins TRBV5-1 and TRBJ2-4; D possibly corresponds to TRBD1 (5 bases). The J call may be in error: the DNA end matches TRBJ2-7 better. Looked up from germline, CDR1 is SGHRS and CDR2 is YFSETQ. The CDR3 runs to 14 residues. CDR3 sequence: CASRPTSTAYEQYF. The CDR3 bases are TGCGCCAGCAGACCCACTTCGACAGCCTACGAGCAGTACTTC.

This clonotype has just a few counts. The rearrangement uses TRBV15 and TRBJ1-2; D unresolved. V was clipped by 4 bases and J by 7 bases, with 13 bases between them. Per germline, CDR1 LNHNV and CDR2 YYDKDF (reference sequence). The CDR3 has 13 residues. CDR3 nucleotides: TGTGCCACCAGCACGGTCTTTGGTGCTGGCTACACCTTC. It yields the protein CATSTVFGAGYTF.

The chain's CDR3 is CSASREGDEQFF. The CDR3 DNA sequence: TGCAGTGCTAGTAGAGAAGGGGATGAGCAGTTCTTC. This chain connects TRBV20-1 to TRBJ2-1, with a possible D match to TRBD1 (5 bases). V shed 3 bases and J shed 8 bases, with 11 bases lying between them. The CDR3 is made up of 12 amino acids. Germline assignment: CDR1 DFQATT and CDR2 SNEGSKA (reference sequence).

This chain uses TRBV6-2 or TRBV6-3 with TRBJ2-6, with no clear D. V was shortened by 7 bases and J by 0 bases, with 13 bases between the two germline ends. The CDR3 length is 16 residues. The germline V gene has CDR1 MNHEY and CDR2 SVGEGT. CDR3: CASNWWASSGANVLTF. The CDR3 coding sequence is TGTGCCAGCAACTGGTGGGCGTCCTCTGGGGCCAACGTCCTGACTTTC.

The rearrangement uses TRBV20-1 and TRBJ2-7, with D uncertain. Per germline, CDR1 DFQATT and CDR2 SNEGSKA (reference sequence). The CDR3 loop spans 14 amino acids. The V and J ends lost 0 bases and 0 bases respectively, with 9 bases between them. The CDR3 sequence: CSARDPVSSYEQYF. The CDR3 DNA is TGCAGTGCTAGAGATCCAGTCTCCTCCTACGAGCAGTACTTC.

This clonotype was found a few times. J is TRBJ2-5 and V is TRBV20-1, with D possibly being TRBD1 or TRBD2 (6 bases each). Germline V gene lookup returns CDR1 DFQATT and CDR2 SNEGSKA (reference sequence). This CDR3 is built from 13 residues. The V end lost 5 bases, the J end lost 11 bases, and 21 bases lay between the germline ends. CDR3 nucleotide sequence: TGCAGTGCTCTCGACAGTTTGGAGGGGGAGCAGTACTTC. Translation: CSALDSLEGEQYF.

The J gene is TRBJ1-2, the V gene TRBV6-5; TRBD1 matches 7 bases. This CDR3 comprises 12 residues. V lost 5 bases, J lost 6 bases, and 3 bases stayed unmatched. Germline V CDR1 and CDR2: MNHEY, SVGAGI. Here the CDR3 reads CASSPQGNGYTF. DNA of the CDR3: TGTGCCAGCAGTCCACAGGGGAATGGCTACACCTTC.